The 30 T cell receptor beta chains below come from one sample, sequenced in a study of T-cell memory formation after mild COVID-19. MiXCR was run by TCRdb on the 5' RACE reads, yielding one entry per CDR3 protein. The sample holds about 57,000 distinct CDR3 sequences; approximately 12% are singletons and the top ten take about 25%. Sequencing used PBMCs or a T cell subset sorted from them (not recorded which). Receptors originate from a man younger than 35 who had mild COVID-19 (a few samples of this study predate the infection). Cell type and time point are not known.

The J gene is TRBJ1-5, the V gene TRBV20-1; tentatively, D is TRBD1 (5 bases). Germline CDR1 reads DFQATT; CDR2 reads SNEGSKA (reference sequence). CDR3 size: 15 residues. The V and J ends lost 5 bases and 7 bases respectively, with 21 bases between them. The CDR3 DNA follows: TGCAGTGCTGACGGACACCCCCGTATTAACCAGCCCCAGCATTTT. Protein sequence: CSADGHPRINQPQHF.

The J gene is TRBJ2-3, the V gene TRBV6-5, with 9 bases identical to TRBD2. The CDR3 totals 15 residues. Germline CDR1 is MNHEY and CDR2 is SVGAGI. V lost 0 bases to trimming and J lost 5 bases; unmatched junction nucleotides: 3. CDR3: CASSYSAGGGDTQYF. In DNA form, the CDR3 reads TGTGCCAGCAGTTACTCGGCGGGGGGGGGAGATACGCAGTATTTT.

This clonotype was seen only a few times. This chain uses TRBV6-5 with TRBJ1-3; no clear D gene. This CDR3 spans 13 amino acids. Germline V gene sequence: CDR1 MNHEY, CDR2 SVGAGI. Deletions cut 6 bases from V and 3 bases from J, with 9 bases between. DNA of the CDR3: TGTGCCAGCAGAAGGACGGATGGAAACACCATATATTTT. Residues: CASRRTDGNTIYF.

The chain uses TRBV5-1 and TRBJ2-5; D remains unclear. Germline loops: CDR1 SGHRS, CDR2 YFSETQ. V gave up 6 bases and J gave up 7 bases, with 16 bases separating them. The CDR3 is made up of 13 amino acids. The CDR3 region is CASKSDPTGTQYF. The CDR3 DNA sequence: TGCGCCAGCAAATCAGATCCGACGGGGACCCAGTACTTC.

The chain couples TRBV7-3 to TRBJ1-1; the D is unclear. The V end lost 2 bases, the J end lost 6 bases, and 10 bases lay between the germline ends. Germline assignment: CDR1 SGHTA and CDR2 FQGTGA. The CDR3 loop spans 13 amino acids. The CDR3, as DNA: TGTGCCAGCAGCTTAGTGGGGAGGGCTGAAGCTTTCTTT. This sequence encodes CASSLVGRAEAFF.

This clonotype was seen only a few times. The chain employs TRBV5-1 and TRBJ2-3; D is ambiguous. Trimming took off 8 bases at V and 2 bases at J, with 15 bases between the two ends. The CDR3 runs 14 residues. CDR1 is SGHRS and CDR2 is YFSETQ in the germline V gene. CDR3 region: CASLASRPTDTQYF. The DNA for the CDR3 is TGCGCCAGTTTGGCGAGCAGACCCACAGATACGCAGTATTTT.

This clonotype was seen at least ten times. This chain links TRBV12-3 or TRBV12-4 with TRBJ2-3; 11 nucleotides match TRBD2. The CDR3 has 17 amino acids. Trimming took 4 bases from V and 2 from J; bases not matched to a gene: 8. The CDR3 DNA reads as TGTGCCAGCAGTTGGAGACTAGCGGGATATGTCACAGATACGCAGTATTTT. Encoded protein: CASSWRLAGYVTDTQYF.

Within the sample, this clonotype is medium-sized. The CDR3 sequence is CSARGGLAGSQETQYF. DNA for the CDR3: TGCAGTGCTAGAGGGGGGCTAGCGGGGAGCCAAGAGACCCAGTACTTC. This chain links TRBV20-1 with TRBJ2-5, with 9 bases that match TRBD2. The J segment lost 1 base and the V segment lost 1 base, leaving 7 bases of the junction unmatched. The germline V gene has CDR1 DFQATT and CDR2 SNEGSKA (reference sequence). The CDR3 loop spans 16 amino acids.

The chain employs TRBV28 and TRBJ2-3; D gene ambiguous. In germline, CDR1 is MDHEN, CDR2 SYDVKM. V lost 7 bases and J lost 0, with 14 bases in between. CDR3 length: 15 residues. This CDR3 reads CASTPRYSSTDTQYF. The CDR3 region has the DNA TGTGCCAGCACCCCAAGGTATTCCAGCACAGATACGCAGTATTTT. The full variable domain, completed using reference TRBV28 and TRBJ2-3, is DVKVTQSSRYLVKRTGEKVFLECVQDMDHENMFWYRQDPGLGLRLIYFSYDVKMKEKGDIPEGYSVSREKKERFSLILESASTNQTSMYLCASTPRYSSTDTQYFGPGTRLTVL.

This clonotype came up many times. V usage is TRBV30 and J usage is TRBJ1-1; TRBD1 is a possible D gene (6 bases). V lost 0 bases and J 10 bases, leaving 9 bases between the germline ends. The CDR3 runs to 11 residues. Germline V lookup: CDR1 GTSNPN, CDR2 SVGIG (reference sequence). The CDR3 coding sequence is TGTGCCTGGAGTGTTGGGGGGGCAGCTTTCTTT. This sequence encodes CAWSVGGAAFF. The full variable domain, in which reference TRBV30 and TRBJ1-1 provide the parts outside the CDR3, is SQTIHQWPATLVQPVGSPLSLECTVEGTSNPNLYWYRQAAGRGLQLLFYSVGIGQISSEVPQNLSASRPQDRQFILSSKKLLLSDSGFYLCAWSVGGAAFFGQGTRLTVV.

V and J are TRBV5-1 and TRBJ1-2; tentatively, D is TRBD1 (6 bases). The V gene lost 5 bases and the J gene lost 7 bases, with 18 bases spanning the gap. Germline V CDR1 and CDR2: SGHRS, YFSETQ. The CDR3 spans 14 residues. CDR3 in amino acids: CASSPTPKTGGYTF. CDR3 bases: TGCGCCAGCAGTCCCACCCCCAAGACAGGTGGCTACACCTTC.

This chain connects TRBV6-5 to TRBJ2-2; 7 positions agree with TRBD1. CDR3 length equals 16 residues. The V segment lost 3 bases and the J segment 6 bases; nucleotides outside the gene matches: 10. The germline CDR1 and CDR2 sequences are MNHEY and SVGAGI. CDR3 nucleotide sequence: TGTGCCAGCAGTTATCGGTCCGGGACAGCGGCCGGGGAGCTGTTTTTT. It translates to CASSYRSGTAAGELFF.

V gene TRBV5-5 combines with J gene TRBJ2-3, with 9 bases identical to TRBD2. The J segment lost 2 bases and the V segment lost 4 bases, leaving 5 bases of the junction unmatched. CDR1 is SGHKS and CDR2 is YYEKEE in the germline V gene (reference sequence). The CDR3 is made up of 15 amino acids. CDR3 DNA: TGTGCCAGCAGCCTGACTAGCGGAGCCACAGATACGCAGTATTTT. This sequence encodes CASSLTSGATDTQYF.

The gene calls are TRBV4-1 and TRBJ2-5; no firm D call. The CDR3 spans 13 residues. V lost 3 bases, J lost 1 base, and 6 bases lay in between. Germline V gives CDR1 MGHRA, CDR2 YSYEKL. This CDR3 is CASSHVGQETQYF. The CDR3 region has the DNA TGCGCCAGCAGCCATGTCGGCCAAGAGACCCAGTACTTC.

This clonotype was seen only a few times. CDR3 nucleotides: TGTGGCATCCAGGACACGAACACCGGGGAGCTGTTTTTT. Protein sequence: CGIQDTNTGELFF. This chain uses TRBV19 with TRBJ2-2; weak D call: TRBD1 (5 bases). The CDR3 extends over 13 amino acids. Germline V gene lookup returns CDR1 LNHDA and CDR2 SQIVND (reference sequence).

This clonotype was seen more than once but under ten times. V is TRBV5-1 and J is TRBJ2-5; D is unclear. The CDR3 spans 13 residues. CDR1 SGHRS and CDR2 YFSETQ come from the germline V gene. Deletions cut 6 bases from V and 5 bases from J, with 14 bases between. This chain's CDR3 is CASTRSVSETQYF. Here the CDR3 DNA reads TGCGCCAGCACCCGGAGCGTTTCGGAGACCCAGTACTTC.

At least ten counts were recorded for this clonotype. The genes are TRBV3-1 and TRBJ2-5; 9 positions agree with TRBD2. This CDR3 spans 16 amino acids. Germline V gene data show CDR1 as LGHDT and CDR2 as YNNKEL (reference sequence). V shed 1 base, J shed 2 bases, and the junction held 5 bases outside the gene matches. CDR3: CASSQVLAGLQETQYF. The CDR3 nucleotides are TGTGCCAGCAGCCAAGTCCTAGCGGGGTTGCAAGAGACCCAGTACTTC.

This clonotype was seen a few times. This CDR3 is CSAQSPVSNQPQHF. In nucleotides, the CDR3 is TGCAGTGCTCAATCCCCTGTGAGCAATCAGCCCCAGCATTTT. The rearrangement links TRBV20-1 to TRBJ1-5; unclear D gene. This CDR3 spans 14 amino acids. The ends were cut back, 5 bases at V and 1 base at J, with 12 bases in the middle. From germline, CDR1 is DFQATT and CDR2 SNEGSKA (reference sequence).

This clonotype was counted many times. The chain links TRBV12-3 or TRBV12-4 to TRBJ2-5; D is uncertain. This CDR3 region has 15 residues. V dropped 7 bases and J dropped 4 bases, with 19 bases sitting between them. The CDR3 region is CASNKIAVGGETQYF. The CDR3 coding sequence is TGTGCCAGCAATAAAATAGCTGTAGGTGGAGAGACCCAGTACTTC.

The sample holds a few counts of this clonotype. V and J are TRBV27 and TRBJ2-3; 12 bases agree with TRBD2. Germline CDR1 and CDR2: MNHEY and SMNVEV (reference sequence). The CDR3 loop spans 19 amino acids. Trimming removed 7 bases from V and 0 bases from J; junction bases left unmatched: 14. The CDR3 DNA reads as TGTGCCAGCAAGGGAGCTCCGGGGACTAGCGGGCAAAGCACAGATACGCAGTATTTT. Translating gives CASKGAPGTSGQSTDTQYF.

This clonotype was detected many times. The J gene is TRBJ2-3, the V gene TRBV7-2, with D perhaps matching TRBD2 (6 bases). With 5 bases removed from V and 4 bases from J, the gap between germline ends came to 13 bases. The CDR3 is made up of 14 amino acids. Germline V lookup: CDR1 SGHTA, CDR2 FQGNSA. CDR3 nucleotide sequence: TGTGCCAGCAGCCCTATGTGGGGGGCAGATACGCAGTATTTT. Encoded protein: CASSPMWGADTQYF.

The chain joins TRBV27 to TRBJ1-2, with D possibly being TRBD1 (6 bases). This CDR3 comprises 12 residues. V was shortened by 5 bases and J by 8 bases, with 12 bases between the two germline ends. The germline V gene encodes CDR1 MNHEY and CDR2 SMNVEV (reference sequence). CDR3 sequence: CASSPTGRGYTF. CDR3 nucleotides: TGTGCCAGCAGTCCTACAGGGAGAGGCTACACCTTC.

This clonotype was seen at least ten times. The chain recombines TRBV7-7 with TRBJ2-2, with TRBD2 matching 8 bases. The CDR3 is 16 amino acids. CDR1 and CDR2 from the germline V gene are SSHAT and FNYEAQ (reference sequence). Trimming removed 4 bases from V and 0 bases from J; junction bases left unmatched: 4. Written as DNA, the CDR3 is TGTGCCAGCAGCTCTCGACTAGCGACGAACACCGGGGAGCTGTTTTTT. It codes for CASSSRLATNTGELFF.

This clonotype was recorded a few times. The CDR3 is CASSLVQGNQPQHF. DNA for the CDR3: TGCGCCAGCAGCTTGGTACAGGGAAATCAGCCCCAGCATTTT. The genes are TRBV5-1 and TRBJ1-5, with a possible D match to TRBD1 (6 bases). Germline V lookup: CDR1 SGHRS, CDR2 YFSETQ. The CDR3 is made up of 14 amino acids. V lost 0 bases and J lost 4, with 8 bases in between. Full variable domain (remainder filled in from reference TRBV5-1 and TRBJ1-5): KAGVTQTPRYLIKTRGQQVTLSCSPISGHRSVSWYQQTPGQGLQFLFEYFSETQRNKGNFPGRFSGRQFSNSRSEMNVSTLELGDSALYLCASSLVQGNQPQHFGDGTRLSIL.

This clonotype was seen repeatedly, ten times or more. The chain is built from TRBV29-1 and TRBJ1-5; D call uncertain. V lost 4 bases and J lost 2, with 15 bases in between. The CDR3 length is 15 residues. CDR1 and CDR2 from the germline V gene are SQVTM and ANQGSEA. CDR3: CSVGDGLLGNQPQHF. DNA for the CDR3: TGCAGCGTTGGTGATGGGTTGCTCGGCAATCAGCCCCAGCATTTT.

This rearrangement joins TRBV18 to TRBJ2-6; D unresolved. The V end lost 5 bases, the J end lost 4 bases, and 9 bases lay between the germline ends. The CDR3 contains 14 residues. Germline V lookup: CDR1 KGHSH, CDR2 LQKENI. This CDR3 reads CASSAVSGANVLTF. CDR3 DNA: TGTGCCAGCTCAGCCGTGTCCGGGGCCAACGTCCTGACTTTC.

The chain carries TRBV11-1 and TRBJ1-1; D remains ambiguous. Trimming shortened V by 5 bases and J by 7 bases, and 14 bases separated the two germline ends. The CDR3 loop spans 13 amino acids. Germline loops: CDR1 SGHAT, CDR2 FQDESV (reference sequence). The CDR3 region is CASSGTRTVEAFF. For the CDR3, the DNA is TGTGCCAGCAGCGGAACGAGGACGGTTGAAGCTTTCTTT.

In this sample, this clonotype turned up many times. V is TRBV7-9 and J is TRBJ2-5; D uncertain. The CDR3 runs to 14 residues. Trimming removed 3 bases from V and 2 bases from J, with 10 bases in between. CDR1 and CDR2 from the germline V gene are SEHNR and FQNEAQ (reference sequence). The CDR3 DNA reads TGTGCCAGCAGCTTTTCTTCCGGGCAAGAGACCCAGTACTTC. The encoded protein is CASSFSSGQETQYF.

By frequency in the sample, this clonotype is medium-sized. V and J are TRBV6-5 and TRBJ2-7; no reliable D call. This CDR3 has 15 amino acids. Germline CDR1 reads MNHEY; CDR2 reads SVGAGI. The V end was cut by 0 bases, the J end by 0 bases, with 9 bases between. DNA for the CDR3: TGTGCCAGCAGTTACTCTTCCGGCGGCTCCTACGAGCAGTACTTC. This translates into CASSYSSGGSYEQYF.

Only a few counts were recorded for this clonotype. The chain joins TRBV4-2 to TRBJ1-4, with 9 bases identical to TRBD1. CDR1 is LGHNA, CDR2 YNFKEQ, per germline. The CDR3 has 15 amino acids. Trimming cost V 1 base and J 5 bases; bases outside gene matches: 2. Here the CDR3 reads CASSQGGQGNEKLFF. The DNA of the CDR3 is TGTGCCAGCAGCCAAGGCGGACAGGGGAATGAAAAACTGTTTTTT.